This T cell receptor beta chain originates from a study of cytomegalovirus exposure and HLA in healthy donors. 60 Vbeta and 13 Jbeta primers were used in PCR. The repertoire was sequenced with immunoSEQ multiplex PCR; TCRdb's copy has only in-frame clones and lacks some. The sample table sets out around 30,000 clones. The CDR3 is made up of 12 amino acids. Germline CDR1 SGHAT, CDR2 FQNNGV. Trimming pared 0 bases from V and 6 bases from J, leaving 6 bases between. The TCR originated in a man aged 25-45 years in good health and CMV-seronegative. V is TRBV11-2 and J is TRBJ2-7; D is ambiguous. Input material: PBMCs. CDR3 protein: CASSLDVGEQYF. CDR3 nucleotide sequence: TGTGCCAGCAGCTTAGATGTCGGCGAGCAGTACTTC. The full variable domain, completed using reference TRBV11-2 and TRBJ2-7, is EAGVAQSPRYKIIEKRQSVAFWCNPISGHATLYWYQQILGQGPKLLIQFQNNGVVDDSQLPKDRFSAERLKGVDSTLKIQPAKLEDSAVYLCASSLDVGEQYFGPGTRLTVT.